This entry lists 32 T cell receptor beta chains sequenced from one sample in a study of regulatory T cells in long-lasting Graves disease. According to the study, TCR beta libraries were built with iRepertoire HTBI primers and CDR3-region Arm-PCR. TCRdb fed the multiplex PCR reads into MiXCR, producing one record per CDR3 protein. In the table there are more than 300,000 distinct CDR3 sequences, roughly 15% of which are singletons. Time point defined: newly diagnosed GD, antithyroid drugs for less than 3 months. The TCR library used RNA extracted from PBMCs. The material was peripheral blood mononuclear cells (PBMCs), obtained at new diagnosis, from a patient treated with antithyroid drugs. These receptors all come from a female donor with Graves disease.

This clonotype was found many times. The chain recombines TRBV12-3 or TRBV12-4 with TRBJ2-2; possibly TRBD2 for D (5 bases). The CDR3 extends over 15 amino acids. The V end lost 0 bases, the J end lost 6 bases, and 11 bases lay between the germline ends. The CDR3 spells CASSLAGVISGELFF. In nucleotides, the CDR3 is TGTGCCAGCAGTTTAGCGGGAGTTATCTCCGGGGAGCTGTTTTTT.

This clonotype has at least ten counts. This chain joins TRBV5-6 and TRBJ1-1; D uncertain. Trimming cost V 4 bases and J 1 base, with 11 bases left between them. CDR1 and CDR2 from the germline V gene are SGHDT and YYEEEE. The CDR3 extends over 14 amino acids. This CDR3 reads CASSVELWNTEAFF. CDR3 nucleotides: TGTGCCAGCAGCGTGGAGTTGTGGAACACTGAAGCTTTCTTT.

This clonotype was picked up many times. This sequence joins TRBV10-3 and TRBJ2-1, with a possible D match to TRBD2 (6 bases). This CDR3 is 17 amino acids long. Trimming removed 4 bases from V and 0 bases from J, with 16 bases in between. CDR1 and CDR2 (germline): ENHRY, SYGVKD. The CDR3 DNA is TGTGCCATCAGTGGTATAGGCGGGGCCAGCTCCTACAATGAGCAGTTCTTC. Residues: CAISGIGGASSYNEQFF.

There are many counts of this clonotype. The genes are TRBV7-8 and TRBJ2-1; D not resolved. The CDR3 length is 13 residues. V dropped 2 bases and J dropped 5 bases, with 7 bases sitting between them. Germline V gene sequence: CDR1 SGHVS, CDR2 FQNEAQ. The CDR3: CASSLTTNNEQFF. As DNA, the CDR3 is TGTGCCAGCAGCTTAACTACCAACAATGAGCAGTTCTTC.

The sample holds many counts of this clonotype. The chain carries TRBV20-1 and TRBJ1-5; D is perhaps TRBD1 (5 bases). The V end lost 1 base, the J end lost 0 bases, and 7 bases lay between the germline ends. CDR3 size: 14 residues. Germline CDR1 reads DFQATT; CDR2 reads SNEGSKA (reference sequence). This CDR3 is CSARGGYSNQPQHF. In DNA, the CDR3 is TGCAGTGCTAGAGGGGGGTATAGCAATCAGCCCCAGCATTTT.

The sample holds many counts of this clonotype. The chain joins TRBV2 to TRBJ1-2; D unresolved. Germline V gene lookup returns CDR1 SNHLY and CDR2 FYNNEI. V gave up 3 bases and J gave up 5 bases, with 16 bases separating them. This CDR3 has 15 amino acids. The chain's CDR3 is CASSEVRRTRYGYTF. Here the CDR3 DNA reads TGTGCCAGCAGTGAGGTTCGGAGGACCCGGTATGGCTACACCTTC.

The V call is TRBV12-3 or TRBV12-4, the J call TRBJ2-2; D is undetermined. The CDR3 length is 15 residues. Trimming stripped 3 bases from V and 4 bases from J, with 12 bases between. The CDR3 nucleotides are TGTGCCAGCAGTTTCGACTCCCTGGGCACCGGGGAGCTGTTTTTT. Translation: CASSFDSLGTGELFF.

This clonotype was counted ten times or more. The V and J genes are TRBV29-1 and TRBJ2-1; D might be TRBD1 (6 bases). The V and J ends lost 4 bases and 5 bases respectively, with 21 bases between them. CDR3 length: 16 amino acids. Germline CDR1 SQVTM, CDR2 ANQGSEA. The CDR3 nucleotides read TGCAGCGTTGGTGGGGGACATGCTACCCCAAACAATGAGCAGTTCTTC. Encoded protein: CSVGGGHATPNNEQFF.

This clonotype was counted a few times. This chain connects TRBV5-1 to TRBJ1-4; perhaps TRBD1 as D (5 bases). The CDR3 consists of 15 residues. Germline assignment: CDR1 SGHRS and CDR2 YFSETQ. Trimming cost V 1 base and J 2 bases, with 9 bases left between them. The CDR3 DNA is TGCGCCAGCAGCTTGATATGGGGCACTAATGAAAAACTGTTTTTT. Amino acid sequence: CASSLIWGTNEKLFF. The full variable domain, rest sourced from reference TRBV5-1 and TRBJ1-4, is KAGVTQTPRYLIKTRGQQVTLSCSPISGHRSVSWYQQTPGQGLQFLFEYFSETQRNKGNFPGRFSGRQFSNSRSEMNVSTLELGDSALYLCASSLIWGTNEKLFFGSGTQLSVL.

The chain joins TRBV13 to TRBJ2-1; 10 bases map to TRBD2. With V trimmed by 3 bases and J by 7 bases, 9 bases remained unmatched. This CDR3 has 16 residues. Germline V lookup: CDR1 PRHDT, CDR2 FYEKMQ (reference sequence). In DNA form, the CDR3 reads TGTGCCAGCAGCTTCCTAGCGGGAGTCTCCGGGAATGAGCAGTTCTTC. It specifies CASSFLAGVSGNEQFF.

This clonotype came up many times. The CDR3 is CSVDGRSETQYF. The CDR3 nucleotides are TGCAGCGTTGACGGGAGGTCGGAGACCCAGTACTTC. The rearrangement joins TRBV29-1 to TRBJ2-5, with 7 bases identical to TRBD2. V shed 3 bases and J 5 bases; nucleotides not matched to a gene: 3. Germline CDR1 and CDR2: SQVTM and ANQGSEA. This CDR3 is built from 12 residues.

About this clonotype itself: A far more abundant clone sits one base away, making this likely a read error. The chain carries TRBV6-5 and TRBJ2-1; 9 bases fit TRBD2. V was pared by 2 bases and J by 3 bases, with 14 bases of the junction left unmatched. This CDR3 has 19 amino acids. Germline V CDR1 and CDR2: MNHEY, SVGAGI. The CDR3 DNA reads TGTGCCAGCAGTTACGGGGCGGGAGGGCCTCCCCGCTTCTACAATGAGCAGTTCTTC. This sequence encodes CASSYGAGGPPRFYNEQFF.

This clonotype was counted many times. This chain links TRBV2 with TRBJ1-5; maybe TRBD1 (5 bases). The CDR3 runs to 15 residues. The V end was cut by 3 bases, the J end by 1 base, with 10 bases between. Germline V gene data show CDR1 as SNHLY and CDR2 as FYNNEI. CDR3 DNA: TGTGCCAGCAGTGACTTGGCAGGGAGCAATCAGCCCCAGCATTTT. Translated: CASSDLAGSNQPQHF.

The chain links TRBV20-1 to TRBJ1-1, with D perhaps matching TRBD1 (6 bases). This CDR3 spans 11 amino acids. In germline, CDR1 is DFQATT, CDR2 SNEGSKA (reference sequence). V was trimmed by 3 bases and J by 8 bases, leaving 10 bases between them. The CDR3 coding sequence is TGCAGTGCTAGCCAAACAGGGGAAGCTTTCTTT. Translation: CSASQTGEAFF.

This rearrangement joins TRBV9 to TRBJ2-4, with D perhaps TRBD2 (6 bases). Trimming stripped 0 bases from V and 4 bases from J, with 8 bases between. The CDR3 covers 14 residues. Germline CDR1 reads SGDLS; CDR2 reads YYNGEE. The CDR3: CASSVGSGKNIQYF. As DNA, the CDR3 is TGTGCCAGCAGCGTAGGTAGCGGAAAAAACATTCAGTACTTC.

This clonotype was found once. This chain joins TRBV12-3 or TRBV12-4 and TRBJ1-4; 7 bases match TRBD1. CDR3 length: 14 amino acids. Trimming took 5 bases from V and 5 from J; bases not matched to a gene: 5. This chain's CDR3 is CASSPGQENEKLFF. In DNA, the CDR3 is TGTGCCAGCAGTCCAGGACAGGAGAATGAAAAACTGTTTTTT.

This clonotype appeared many times. The gene calls are TRBV2 and TRBJ1-5; 10 nucleotides match TRBD1. Germline V lookup: CDR1 SNHLY, CDR2 FYNNEI. Trimming took 7 bases from V and 7 from J; bases not matched to a gene: 7. This CDR3 is 14 amino acids long. CDR3 in amino acids: CASTGTGVEQPQHF. The DNA of the CDR3 is TGTGCCAGCACCGGGACAGGGGTGGAACAGCCCCAGCATTTT.

Ten or more counts support this clonotype. The chain has TRBV5-1 and TRBJ1-6; no clear D. Trimming shortened V by 2 bases and J by 13 bases, and 16 bases separated the two germline ends. Germline CDR1 and CDR2: SGHRS and YFSETQ. The CDR3 contains 14 residues. CDR3 in amino acids: CASSLEVASSPLHF. CDR3 coding DNA: TGCGCCAGCAGCTTAGAGGTTGCCTCTTCCCCCCTCCACTTT. Drawing the rest from reference TRBV5-1 and TRBJ1-6, the complete variable domain is KAGVTQTPRYLIKTRGQQVTLSCSPISGHRSVSWYQQTPGQGLQFLFEYFSETQRNKGNFPGRFSGRQFSNSRSEMNVSTLELGDSALYLCASSLEVASSPLHFGNGTRLTVT.

This clonotype was seen repeatedly, ten times or more. The J gene is TRBJ2-3, the V gene TRBV6-2 or TRBV6-3; D gene unclear. The germline V gene encodes CDR1 MNHEY and CDR2 SVGEGT. V shed 5 bases and J shed 4 bases, with 16 bases lying between them. This CDR3 comprises 15 residues. The CDR3 DNA sequence: TGTGCCAGCAGTCCCACCCCCCGGTGGGCAGATACGCAGTATTTT. It yields the protein CASSPTPRWADTQYF.

This clonotype was seen more than once but under ten times. This chain links TRBV7-2 with TRBJ2-1, with D unclear. The germline V and J ends were trimmed by 3 bases and 3 bases, with 6 bases remaining between them. This CDR3 contains 13 residues. The germline V gene encodes CDR1 SGHTA and CDR2 FQGNSA. CDR3 sequence: CASSLGYYNEQFF. The DNA for the CDR3 is TGTGCCAGCAGCTTGGGTTACTACAATGAGCAGTTCTTC.

A remark on this clonotype: A much larger clonotype is one base distant, so this may be a read error. The final CDR3 position lacks the conserved phenylalanine or tryptophan, pointing to a likely read error. The chain has TRBV29-1 and TRBJ2-1; TRBD1 matches 7 bases. The CDR3 is made up of 12 amino acids. Germline-derived CDR1 and CDR2 are SQVTM and ANQGSEA. Trimming cost V 7 bases and J 7 bases; bases outside gene matches: 7. CDR3 nucleotides: TGCAGCGAAACAGGGGCACGGAATGAGCAGTTCTTA. The encoded protein is CSETGARNEQFL.

This clonotype was found a few times. This chain links TRBV2 with TRBJ2-3; D may be TRBD1 or TRBD2 (6 bases each). The length of the CDR3 is 16 residues. Germline V gives CDR1 SNHLY, CDR2 FYNNEI. V gave up 4 bases and J gave up 3 bases, with 17 bases separating them. The chain's CDR3 is CASSGSRGLGTDTQYF. The CDR3 DNA follows: TGTGCCAGCAGTGGATCTCGGGGGCTGGGAACAGATACGCAGTATTTT.

This clonotype was counted many times. The chain recombines TRBV5-1 with TRBJ2-3; 15 nucleotides agree with TRBD2. V lost 4 bases, J lost 3 bases, and 6 bases stayed unmatched. Germline CDR1 reads SGHRS; CDR2 reads YFSETQ. The CDR3 spans 17 residues. The CDR3: CASSRWGLAGGTDTQYF. Here the CDR3 DNA reads TGCGCCAGCAGCCGATGGGGACTAGCGGGAGGAACAGATACGCAGTATTTT.

This clonotype was seen a handful of times. The rearrangement joins TRBV4-3 to TRBJ1-5; 9 bases align to TRBD1. Germline-derived CDR1 and CDR2 are LGHNA and YSLEER. The length of the CDR3 is 16 residues. Unmatched junction bases numbered 5, after V lost 0 bases and J lost 5 bases. The CDR3 reads CASSQDRTGVYQPQHF. In DNA form, the CDR3 reads TGCGCCAGCAGCCAAGATAGGACAGGGGTGTATCAGCCCCAGCATTTT.

This clonotype was found many times. The chain is built from TRBV4-1 and TRBJ1-2; 7 bases agree with TRBD1. The CDR3 has 14 residues. The ends lost 4 bases at V and 7 bases at J; junction bases unmatched: 9. From germline, CDR1 is MGHRA and CDR2 YSYEKL. CDR3 residues: CASSLHRGIGGYTF. CDR3 DNA sequence: TGCGCCAGCAGCCTACACAGGGGAATAGGTGGCTACACCTTC.

J is TRBJ1-5 and V is TRBV11-2, with a weak D call TRBD1 (5 bases). This CDR3 has 15 amino acids. From germline, CDR1 is SGHAT and CDR2 FQNNGV. Between the trimmed V and J ends, which lost 1 base and 3 bases, there was a span of 10 bases. The CDR3 nucleotides read TGTGCCAGCAGCTTAGGGACATCGGTCAATCAGCCCCAGCATTTT. Translation: CASSLGTSVNQPQHF.

On this clonotype: It differs at one base from a far larger clone, so likely a read error. V gene TRBV11-2 combines with J gene TRBJ2-1, with unresolved D. CDR3 length equals 15 residues. The germline V gene has CDR1 SGHAT and CDR2 FQNNGV. V was cut by 7 bases and J by 10 bases, with 23 bases left in between. The CDR3: CASNQRGTRSYEQFF. The CDR3 bases are TGTGCCAGCAACCAACGAGGCACACGATCCTACGAGCAGTTCTTC.

This clonotype was recorded many times. V is TRBV11-2 and J is TRBJ2-3, with D perhaps matching TRBD2 (6 bases). The CDR3 loop spans 15 amino acids. Trimming pared 5 bases from V and 4 bases from J, leaving 16 bases between. Germline V CDR1 and CDR2: SGHAT, FQNNGV. CDR3 in amino acids: CASSRDLARADTQYF. CDR3 in DNA: TGTGCCAGCAGCCGGGACTTAGCCAGGGCAGATACGCAGTATTTT.

In its sample, this clonotype was seen many times. The V and J genes are TRBV7-2 and TRBJ2-5, with 15 bases that match TRBD2. This CDR3 comprises 16 residues. After removal of 5 bases from V and 7 bases from J, the junction contained 8 bases not matched to a gene. CDR1 SGHTA and CDR2 FQGNSA come from the germline V gene. As DNA, the CDR3 is TGTGCCAGCAGCGTGGGACTAGCGGGAGGAAGTGGGACCCAGTACTTC. Protein product: CASSVGLAGGSGTQYF.

There are many counts of this clonotype. The V gene is TRBV4-1, the J gene TRBJ2-3, with 9 bases matching TRBD2. The CDR3 spans 15 residues. Germline CDR1 reads MGHRA; CDR2 reads YSYEKL. V lost 3 bases, J lost 4 bases, and 5 bases stayed unmatched. CDR3 loop: CASSQVAGEADTQYF. The CDR3 bases are TGCGCCAGCAGCCAGGTAGCGGGGGAGGCAGATACGCAGTATTTT.

This clonotype has a count of ten or more. The chain is built from TRBV9 and TRBJ2-1; D possibly corresponds to TRBD2 (6 bases). The V gene's germline CDR1 is SGDLS and CDR2 YYNGEE. The CDR3 spans 16 residues. Trimming pared 0 bases from V and 5 bases from J, leaving 15 bases between. The CDR3 is CASSVAWLASHNEQFF. The CDR3, as DNA: TGTGCCAGCAGCGTAGCTTGGCTAGCGAGTCACAATGAGCAGTTCTTC.

This clonotype occurred many times. V is TRBV20-1 and J is TRBJ1-3, with 7 bases matching TRBD1. The CDR3 spans 13 residues. CDR1 and CDR2 from the germline V gene are DFQATT and SNEGSKA (reference sequence). Trimming cost V 2 bases and J 8 bases; bases outside gene matches: 6. CDR3 sequence: CSARRAGGDTIYF. CDR3 nucleotides: TGCAGTGCTAGACGGGCAGGGGGGGACACCATATATTTT.